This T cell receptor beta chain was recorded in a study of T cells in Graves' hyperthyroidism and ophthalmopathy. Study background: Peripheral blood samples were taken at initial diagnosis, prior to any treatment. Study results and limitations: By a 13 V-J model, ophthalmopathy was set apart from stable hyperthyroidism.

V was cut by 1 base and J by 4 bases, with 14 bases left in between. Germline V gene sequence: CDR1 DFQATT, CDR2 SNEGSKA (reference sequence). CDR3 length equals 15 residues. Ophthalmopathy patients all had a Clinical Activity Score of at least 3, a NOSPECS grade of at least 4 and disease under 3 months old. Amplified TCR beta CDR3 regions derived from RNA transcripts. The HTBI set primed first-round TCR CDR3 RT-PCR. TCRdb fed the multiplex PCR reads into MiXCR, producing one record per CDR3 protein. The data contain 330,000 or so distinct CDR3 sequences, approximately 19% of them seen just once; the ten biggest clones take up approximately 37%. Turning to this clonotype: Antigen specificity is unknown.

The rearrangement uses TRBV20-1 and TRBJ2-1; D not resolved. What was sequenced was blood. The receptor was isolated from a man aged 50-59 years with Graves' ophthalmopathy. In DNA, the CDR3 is TGCAGTGCTAGAGGGGCCCGGACCGCATACAATGAGCAGTTCTTC. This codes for CSARGARTAYNEQFF.